This TCR beta chain was retrieved from a study of lymphopenia after photon versus proton radiotherapy (dated by TCRdb to between 2017 and 2020). With regard to the full study: In patients with gastrointestinal tumors who developed high-grade lymphopenia, the study compared the immunological effects of photon radiation therapy with those of proton radiation therapy. The 20 patients in the cohort had gastrointestinal tumors, were treated with either photon or proton therapy, and subsequently developed lymphopenia. The goal of the study was to describe how the two radiation modalities differ in their effects on the immune system.

Libraries were prepared through the immunoSEQ multiplex PCR assay. Alongside multiparametric flow cytometry, deep sequencing of rearranged TCR beta loci was used to profile the T cell repertoires. Drawn from immuneACCESS, this table holds only the in-frame rearrangements with V and J called that TCRdb kept. Clones are partly lost; checked studies trace under half to an unresolved V gene and leave the rest unexplained. The sample table records some 15,000 clones; more than 65% of these occur just once. The ten largest make up about 20% of the sample. Details on this clone: No antigen is known for it. No base-level quality is on record; no much larger clone is a single base apart.

Overall study results and their limits: After the lymphocyte count nadir, repertoires from photon-treated patients showed oligoclonal expansion, particularly of CD8+ Temra cells, and this expansion drove the decline in diversity. Proton-treated patients stayed relatively stable during treatment, while photon-treated patients lost naive T cells and TCR diversity and gained effector/memory populations. The survival association was assessed only in patients who died, and the authors presented better survival with proton therapy as a possibility rather than a demonstrated result. Among patients across the cohort who died, overall survival time showed an inverse correlation with a larger post-nadir drop in TCR diversity.

Including cysteine and phenylalanine, the CDR3 has 16 amino acids. Only the CDR3 part of the read is kept: 48 bases, read in frame from the first base. The germline V gene encodes CDR1 SGHTA and CDR2 FQGNSA. V sheds 7 bases and J sheds 0 bases, leaving 17 bases between their ends. Recombination linked TRBV7-2 to TRBJ2-3, and TRBD2 may be the D gene, going by 6 matching bases. Here the sequenced sample was peripheral blood, taken from a patient treated with proton-based radiotherapy. This receptor was taken from a man aged 70-80 years with pancreatic cancer. DNA sequence: TGTGCCAGCACCGTCTCGCGGGGCCCAAGCACAGATACGCAGTATTTT. It translates as CASTVSRGPSTDTQYF.